The sequence of this TCR beta chain was determined in a study of T cell changes during pregnancy in multiple sclerosis. Measured with immunoSEQ multiplex PCR; TCRdb has only the in-frame clones, and not every one. Of 100,000 or so clones listed, approximately 95% are singletons. Germline V gives CDR1 SGHTA, CDR2 FQGNSA. This CDR3 is 16 amino acids long. Between the trimmed V and J ends, which lost 3 bases and 6 bases, there was a span of 18 bases. The TCR was taken from a female donor with multiple sclerosis, enrolled in a pregnancy study. This specimen consisted of peripheral blood, obtained in the first trimester of pregnancy. The chain employs TRBV7-2 and TRBJ1-5; D unclear. The CDR3 coding sequence is TGTGCCAGCAGCTTGTGGTGGGAGGAGGGCGGTCAGCCCCAGCATTTT. This sequence encodes CASSLWWEEGGQPQHF. Full variable domain (outside the CDR3, taken from reference TRBV7-2 and TRBJ1-5): GAGVSQSPSNKVTEKGKDVELRCDPISGHTALYWYRQSLGQGLEFLIYFQGNSAPDKSGLPSDRFSAERTGGSVSTLTIQRTQQEDSAVYLCASSLWWEEGGQPQHFGDGTRLSIL.